These 16 T cell receptor beta chains originate from one sample sequenced in a study of T cell changes during pregnancy in multiple sclerosis. Repertoires were generated with immunoSEQ multiplex PCR, while TCRdb's copy carries only in-frame clones and drops some. The sample gives about 42,000 clones, approximately 91% of which show up once; roughly 1.8% is in the top ten. The sample was CD4+ T cells from peripheral blood mononuclear cells, taken after pregnancy. Every receptor here comes from a female donor in good health, enrolled as a control in a pregnancy study.

This clone was seen once. The chain joins TRBV23-1 to TRBJ2-5; TRBD1 matches 9 bases. TRBV23-1 is flagged as an ORF with uncertain function. The CDR3 sequence is 16 residues long. The J segment lost 2 bases and the V segment lost 3 bases, leaving 7 bases of the junction unmatched. For the CDR3, the DNA is TGCGCCAGCAGTCACCCGACAGGGGGTAGACAAGAGACCCAGTACTTC. Translation: CASSHPTGGRQETQYF.

This clone has just one count. This sequence joins TRBV19 and TRBJ2-5; possibly TRBD1 for D (5 bases). V was cut by 7 bases and J by 0 bases, with 12 bases left in between. The CDR3 extends over 14 amino acids. Germline CDR1 and CDR2: LNHDA and SQIVND (reference sequence). The CDR3 bases are TGTGCCAGTACCCCAGGGAATTACCAAGAGACCCAGTACTTC. It is translated as CASTPGNYQETQYF.

The DNA for the CDR3 is TGTGCCAGCAGTTTTGGGACAGGGGGGAACACTGAAGCTTTCTTT. Its translation is CASSFGTGGNTEAFF. This sequence joins TRBV27 and TRBJ1-1, with 11 bases aligning to TRBD1. Germline CDR1 is MNHEY and CDR2 is SMNVEV (reference sequence). This CDR3 has 15 residues. Trimming took 3 bases from V and 1 from J; bases not matched to a gene: 1.

The chain combines TRBV28 with TRBJ2-7; TRBD1 matches at 10 bases. There are 14 residues in the CDR3. V shed 10 bases, J shed 5 bases, and the junction held 11 bases outside the gene matches. CDR1 is MDHEN, CDR2 SYDVKM, per germline. The CDR3 nucleotides are TGTGCCATTAAGACCCGGGACAGGGGCCACGAGCAGTACTTC. Encoded protein: CAIKTRDRGHEQYF.

The chain carries TRBV7-6 and TRBJ1-1, with 9 bases matching TRBD1. This CDR3 has 14 residues. CDR1 SGHVS and CDR2 FNYEAQ come from the germline V gene. Trimming removed 5 bases from V and 12 bases from J; junction bases left unmatched: 13. The CDR3 DNA reads as TGTGCCAGCAGCCAAGCGACCGGGACAGGGCCAACTTTCTTT. This sequence encodes CASSQATGTGPTFF.

The rearrangement uses TRBV19 and TRBJ2-7, with D perhaps matching TRBD2 (5 bases). CDR1 and CDR2 (germline): LNHDA, SQIVND (reference sequence). V dropped 7 bases and J dropped 2 bases, with 15 bases sitting between them. The length of the CDR3 is 14 residues. The DNA for the CDR3 is TGTGCCAGTATTTCGAGGGAGTACCCCTACGAGCAGTACTTC. It encodes CASISREYPYEQYF.

V is TRBV4-2 and J is TRBJ1-3; 7 bases line up with TRBD1. J lost 9 bases, V lost 1 base, and 9 bases had no gene match. Germline V gene data show CDR1 as LGHNA and CDR2 as YNFKEQ. CDR3 length: 15 residues. CDR3 loop: CASSQGDSLSPTIYF. The DNA of the CDR3 is TGTGCCAGCAGCCAAGGGGACAGTTTGTCTCCCACCATATATTTT.

The chain has TRBV19 and TRBJ1-5; D not certain. The CDR3 runs 17 residues. CDR1 is LNHDA and CDR2 is SQIVND in the germline V gene (reference sequence). Trimming stripped 5 bases from V and 0 bases from J, with 17 bases between. Here the CDR3 DNA reads TGTGCCAGTAGTTTGAGGTTTGTCTCTTATAGCAATCAGCCCCAGCATTTT. This translates into CASSLRFVSYSNQPQHF.

This clone was counted once. CDR3 in DNA: TGTGCCAGCAGTTTTTCCAGGGTATGGCAGCCCCAGCATTTT. Translation gives CASSFSRVWQPQHF. The genes are TRBV28 and TRBJ1-5; D is perhaps TRBD1 (5 bases). CDR1 is MDHEN and CDR2 is SYDVKM in the germline V gene. This CDR3 region has 14 residues. V lost 3 bases to trimming and J lost 7 bases, with 13 bases between them.

This clone was picked up one time. The genes are TRBV5-5 and TRBJ1-2; TRBD1 matches 7 bases. V was pared by 0 bases and J by 8 bases, with 13 bases of the junction left unmatched. This CDR3 is 16 amino acids long. CDR1 is SGHKS and CDR2 is YYEKEE in the germline V gene (reference sequence). CDR3 amino acids: CASSLGPGTVTGGYTF. CDR3 DNA sequence: TGTGCCAGCAGCTTGGGCCCCGGGACAGTCACGGGAGGCTACACCTTC.

The CDR3 DNA follows: TGTGCCACCAGCAGAGATGGCAGGGGGTTTGAGACCCAGTACTTC. Protein: CATSRDGRGFETQYF. The chain recombines TRBV15 with TRBJ2-5; 7 nucleotides line up with TRBD1. The CDR3 loop spans 15 amino acids. Unmatched junction bases numbered 6, after V lost 0 bases and J lost 5 bases. Germline CDR1 is LNHNV and CDR2 is YYDKDF (reference sequence).

The DNA for the CDR3 is TGTGCCAGCAGCTTAGATCTGATGGCAGGGGGCTACGAGCAGTACTTC. This sequence encodes CASSLDLMAGGYEQYF. This chain uses TRBV11-3 with TRBJ2-7; TRBD1 agrees at 7 bases. The junction had 8 bases not matched to a gene; V was cut back by 0 bases and J by 3 bases. Germline CDR1 and CDR2: SGHNT and YENEEA. This CDR3 is built from 16 residues.

The chain is built from TRBV4-1 and TRBJ1-4; 9 bases agree with TRBD1. J gave up 8 bases and V 2 bases, and 6 bases lay outside the gene matches. The CDR3 runs 15 residues. CDR1 is MGHRA, CDR2 YSYEKL, per germline. The CDR3 loop is CASSQQGQGPEKLFF. The CDR3 region has the DNA TGCGCCAGCAGCCAACAGGGACAGGGACCCGAAAAACTGTTTTTT.

The genes are TRBV6-1 and TRBJ1-3; TRBD1 agrees at 7 bases. The CDR3 totals 18 residues. The trim removed 3 bases at V and 2 bases at J, leaving 13 bases unmatched. Germline V gives CDR1 MNHNS, CDR2 SASEGT. The CDR3: CASSDLRTGPGAGNTIYF. As DNA, the CDR3 is TGTGCCAGCAGTGACCTCCGGACAGGCCCTGGAGCTGGAAACACCATATATTTT.

The chain couples TRBV28 to TRBJ2-3, with 10 bases that match TRBD2. There are 16 residues in the CDR3. V shed 5 bases, J shed 2 bases, and the junction held 7 bases outside the gene matches. CDR1 is MDHEN and CDR2 is SYDVKM in the germline V gene. The CDR3 DNA is TGTGCCAGCAGTGCTCGCCTAGCGGGGGACACAGATACGCAGTATTTT. This sequence encodes CASSARLAGDTDTQYF.

This chain joins TRBV5-1 and TRBJ2-5; 9 bases are a match to TRBD1. CDR1 is SGHRS and CDR2 is YFSETQ in the germline V gene. This CDR3 is built from 14 residues. V trimming: 4 bases; J trimming: 2 bases; junction bases outside the gene matches: 3. In DNA, the CDR3 is TGCGCCAGCAGCATAGGACAGGGGCAAGAGACCCAGTACTTC. As protein: CASSIGQGQETQYF.